These T cell receptor beta chains were read from a single sample in a study of blood T cell repertoires in COVID-19. TCRdb keeps only in-frame clones here, not all; method: immunoSEQ multiplex PCR. The sample records around 94,000 clones, 75% to 90% being singletons. Input material: peripheral blood. These receptors all stem from a man older than 75 with acute or convalescent COVID-19. Each CDR3 is given with its conserved first and last residue. Clone size, where shown, is once, few, many, or a class for clones that have expanded.

size	V	J	CDR3
.	TRBV3-1/TRBV3-2	TRBJ1-1	CASSQGQHGAFF
.	TRBV28	TRBJ1-1	CASSFTNWFDTEAFF
.	TRBV9	TRBJ2-1	CASSVVSGRVQISEQFF
once	TRBV7-2	TRBJ2-7	CASSKTGYEQYF
.	TRBV5-1	TRBJ2-7	CASSLGLAGGPLYEQYF
.	TRBV15	TRBJ2-7	CATRASGTYEQYF
.	TRBV7-9	TRBJ2-1	CASSLARASEEQFF
.	TRBV5-4	TRBJ2-7	CASSPNPSGRATHEQYF
.	TRBV15	TRBJ2-5	CATSTLAGFQETQYF
.	TRBV27	TRBJ1-2	CASSLGGVPSYGYTF
.	TRBV18	TRBJ1-1	CASLGVPMNTEAFF
once	TRBV7-3	TRBJ2-1	CASSLLAPSSYNEQFF
.	TRBV9	TRBJ1-3	CASSVGQGGGNTIYF
.	TRBV2	TRBJ2-1	CASSRLAGVLNEQFF
.	TRBV19	TRBJ1-2	CASSIGQGTNYGYTF
.	TRBV19	TRBJ1-1	CASSIGGTVNTEAFF
.	TRBV19	TRBJ1-1	CASSPGGGTEAFF
.	TRBV11-2	TRBJ1-1	CASSLTGGWDTEAFF
.	TRBV20-1	TRBJ2-1	CSASGLAGDFPDNEQFF
.	TRBV7-8	TRBJ2-1	CASGRWSGDSNEQFF
.	TRBV19	TRBJ1-5	CASSIAQGNQPQHF
.	TRBV28	TRBJ2-7	CASSLGFRGQYF
few	TRBV6-1	TRBJ1-4	CASSEVGTGREKLFF
.	TRBV5-8	TRBJ2-1	CASSFLSARASYNEQFF
.	TRBV19	TRBJ1-5	CASSAIGTEYQPQHF
.	TRBV2	TRBJ2-5	CASTKTSGSEETQYF
once	TRBV24-1	TRBJ2-3	CATSEAGAADTQYF
.	TRBV28	TRBJ1-6	CASSVTGGVDNSPLHF
.	TRBV14	TRBJ2-5	CASSLGRDRFQETQYF
.	TRBV6-4	TRBJ2-3	CASSAPGLAGGPSQADTQYF
.	TRBV29-1	TRBJ2-7	CSASTGSRGEQYF